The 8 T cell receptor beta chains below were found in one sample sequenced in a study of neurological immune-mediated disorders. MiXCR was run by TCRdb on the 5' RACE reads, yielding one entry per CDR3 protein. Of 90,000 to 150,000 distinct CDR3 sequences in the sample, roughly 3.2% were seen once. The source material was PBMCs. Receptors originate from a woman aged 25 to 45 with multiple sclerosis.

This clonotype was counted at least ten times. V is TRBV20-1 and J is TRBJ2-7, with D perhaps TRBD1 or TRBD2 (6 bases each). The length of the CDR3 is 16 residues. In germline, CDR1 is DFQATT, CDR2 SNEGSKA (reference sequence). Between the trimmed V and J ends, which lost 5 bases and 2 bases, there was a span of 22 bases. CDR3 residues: CSAFAENRDLTYEQYF. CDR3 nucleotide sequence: TGCAGTGCTTTTGCGGAGAACAGGGACTTAACCTACGAGCAGTACTTC.

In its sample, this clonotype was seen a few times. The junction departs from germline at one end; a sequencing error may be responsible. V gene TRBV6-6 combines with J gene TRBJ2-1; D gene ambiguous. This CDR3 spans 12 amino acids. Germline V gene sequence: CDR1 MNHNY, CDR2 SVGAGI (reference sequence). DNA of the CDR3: TGTGACAGCAGCACGACTTGGGATGAGCAGTTCTTC. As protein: CDSSTTWDEQFF.

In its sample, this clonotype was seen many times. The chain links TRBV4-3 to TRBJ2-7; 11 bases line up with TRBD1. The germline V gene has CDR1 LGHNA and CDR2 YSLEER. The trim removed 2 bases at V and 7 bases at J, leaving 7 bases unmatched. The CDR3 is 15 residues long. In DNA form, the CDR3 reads TGCGCCAGCAGCCAATTAGGACAGGGGGCCAGTGAGCAGTACTTC. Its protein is CASSQLGQGASEQYF.

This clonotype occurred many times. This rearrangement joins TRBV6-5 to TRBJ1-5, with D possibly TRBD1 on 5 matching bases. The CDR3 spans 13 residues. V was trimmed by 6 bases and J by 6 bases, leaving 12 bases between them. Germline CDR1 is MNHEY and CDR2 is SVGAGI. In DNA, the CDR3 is TGTGCCAGCAGGGGGACTTGGGGTCAGCCCCAGCATTTT. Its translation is CASRGTWGQPQHF.

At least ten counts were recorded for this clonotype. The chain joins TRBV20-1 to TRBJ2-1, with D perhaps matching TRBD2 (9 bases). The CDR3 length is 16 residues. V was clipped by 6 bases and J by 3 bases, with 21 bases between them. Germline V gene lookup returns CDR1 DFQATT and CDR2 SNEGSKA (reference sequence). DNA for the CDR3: TGCAGTGCCAGGGGGCGGGAGGGCCGGTTCTACAATGAGCAGTTCTTC. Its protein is CSARGREGRFYNEQFF.

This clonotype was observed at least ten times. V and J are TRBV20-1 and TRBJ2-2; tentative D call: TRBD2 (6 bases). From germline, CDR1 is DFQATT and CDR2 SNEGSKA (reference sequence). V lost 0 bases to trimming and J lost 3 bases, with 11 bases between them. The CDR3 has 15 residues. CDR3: CSARDSGRHTGELFF. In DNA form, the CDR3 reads TGCAGTGCTAGAGATTCAGGGAGGCACACCGGGGAGCTGTTTTTT.

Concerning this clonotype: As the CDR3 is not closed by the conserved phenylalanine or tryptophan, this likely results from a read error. The CDR3 DNA reads TGTGCCAGCCGAACAGGGAACAATGAGCAGTTCAAC. Translating gives CASRTGNNEQFN. The chain combines TRBV7-9 with TRBJ2-1, with D perhaps matching TRBD1 (6 bases). The CDR3 consists of 12 residues. Germline CDR1 and CDR2: SEHNR and FQNEAQ (reference sequence). V was pared by 8 bases and J by 5 bases, with 10 bases between.

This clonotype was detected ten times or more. The CDR3 sequence: CSASDLAGEEKLFF. The CDR3 region has the DNA TGCAGTGCTAGTGATTTGGCTGGGGAAGAAAAACTGTTTTTT. The chain employs TRBV20-1 and TRBJ1-4; no clear D gene. CDR3 length: 14 residues. V lost 3 bases and J lost 8, with 16 bases in between. The V gene's germline CDR1 is DFQATT and CDR2 SNEGSKA (reference sequence).